These 17 T cell receptor beta chains originate from one sample sequenced in a study of metastatic and nonmetastatic thyroid tumors. MiXCR re-clonotyped the PCR reads for TCRdb. The sample lists roughly 4,500 clones, under 20% occurring once. Not a single patient had been given any form of treatment at any point before undergoing thyroid surgery. The sample taken for sequencing was adjacent normal tissue. The receptors were sampled from a female donor with papillary thyroid cancer or a benign thyroid nodule (not recorded which). Some clones in this sample may be carry-over from other donors' samples.

By proportion, this clone is medium-sized. The chain recombines TRBV7-9 with TRBJ1-2; D unresolved. Trimming pared 3 bases from V and 4 bases from J, leaving 12 bases between. Germline V gives CDR1 SEHNR, CDR2 FQNEAQ (reference sequence). The CDR3 consists of 14 residues. This chain's CDR3 is CASSFNRIGYGYTF. The DNA of the CDR3 is TGTGCCAGCAGCTTTAACAGAATAGGCTATGGCTACACCTTC.

The genes are TRBV20-1 and TRBJ1-2; no reliable D call. CDR1 and CDR2 from the germline V gene are DFQATT and SNEGSKA (reference sequence). V dropped 4 bases and J dropped 6 bases, with 15 bases sitting between them. The CDR3 runs 13 residues. CDR3 nucleotides: TGCAGTGCTAACCCGGTGAGGGCAGATGGCTACACCTTC. As protein: CSANPVRADGYTF.

The table lists this clone with a few counts. V usage is TRBV2 and J usage is TRBJ1-6, with D hard to call. The CDR3 is 13 residues long. V was clipped by 3 bases and J by 6 bases, with 6 bases between them. Germline lookup yields CDR1 SNHLY and CDR2 FYNNEI. The CDR3 nucleotides are TGTGCCAGCAGTGACGGAGTTAATTCACCCCTCCACTTT. Translating it yields CASSDGVNSPLHF.

This clone came up many times. The chain recombines TRBV14 with TRBJ1-1, with TRBD1 as a possible D gene (5 bases). Deletions cut 8 bases from V and 0 bases from J, with 10 bases between. The length of the CDR3 is 13 residues. From germline, CDR1 is SGHDN and CDR2 FVKESK. The CDR3 coding sequence is TGTGCCAGCGGGCAGGGACTGAACACTGAAGCTTTCTTT. Translation: CASGQGLNTEAFF.

This clone was picked up many times. The chain has TRBV4-2 and TRBJ1-1; D might be TRBD1 (5 bases). This CDR3 contains 14 residues. The ends were cut back, 2 bases at V and 1 base at J, with 8 bases in the middle. Germline CDR1 and CDR2: LGHNA and YNFKEQ. The chain's CDR3 is CASSQQGGNTEAFF. The DNA of the CDR3 is TGTGCCAGCAGCCAACAGGGCGGGAACACTGAAGCTTTCTTT.

This clone is deemed large. The chain carries TRBV6-1 and TRBJ2-7; TRBD1 matches at 10 bases. Germline CDR1 reads MNHNS; CDR2 reads SASEGT. There are 13 residues in the CDR3. V was clipped by 6 bases and J by 5 bases; unmatched bases: 4. CDR3 coding DNA: TGTGCCAGCAGGACAGGGGGCATGAACGAGCAGTACTTC. This sequence encodes CASRTGGMNEQYF.

V usage is TRBV2 and J usage is TRBJ2-6; a weak D match, TRBD1 (5 bases). V was trimmed by 2 bases and J by 4 bases, leaving 21 bases between them. The CDR3 sequence is 19 residues long. The germline V gene encodes CDR1 SNHLY and CDR2 FYNNEI. CDR3: CASSERLLSGLGGANVLTF. The CDR3 DNA sequence: TGTGCCAGCAGTGAACGGCTCCTTTCAGGGTTAGGAGGGGCCAACGTCCTGACTTTC.

This clone was counted many times. J is TRBJ1-5 and V is TRBV3-2; TRBD1 is the table's D call, not checked against the DNA. TRBV3-2 is a documented pseudogene. The CDR3 consists of 18 residues. CDR3 amino acids: CASSPGQGVGESNQPQHF. The CDR3 bases are TGTGCCAGCAGCCCGGGACAGGGAGTAGGAGAGAGCAATCAGCCCCAGCATTTT.

This clone is labeled medium-sized. V gene TRBV27 combines with J gene TRBJ2-5; TRBD2 matches 10 bases. The V segment lost 4 bases and the J segment 7 bases; nucleotides outside the gene matches: 3. The CDR3 loop spans 13 amino acids. Germline CDR1 and CDR2: MNHEY and SMNVEV (reference sequence). In DNA, the CDR3 is TGTGCCAGCAGTTGGGCTAGCGGGGGGACCCAGTACTTC. This gives the protein CASSWASGGTQYF.

This sequence joins TRBV2 and TRBJ2-5, with 10 bases lining up with TRBD2. This CDR3 has 14 amino acids. J gave up 4 bases and V 4 bases, and 3 bases lay outside the gene matches. From germline, CDR1 is SNHLY and CDR2 FYNNEI. The CDR3: CASSASGGGETQYF. The CDR3 nucleotides read TGTGCCAGCAGTGCTAGCGGGGGAGGAGAGACCCAGTACTTC. Looking up the rest from reference TRBV2 and TRBJ2-5 gives the full variable domain: EPEVTQTPSHQVTQMGQEVILRCVPISNHLYFYWYRQILGQKVEFLVSFYNNEISEKSEIFDDQFSVERPDGSNFTLKIRSTKLEDSAMYFCASSASGGGETQYFGPGTRLLVL.

In this sample, this clone is medium-sized. The chain has TRBV18 and TRBJ1-5; the match to TRBD1 covers 8 bases. Losses at the gene ends were 4 bases for V and 0 bases for J; bases not matched to a gene: 2. CDR1 KGHSH and CDR2 LQKENI come from the germline V gene. CDR3 length: 15 residues. The CDR3 is CASSRDRNSNQPQHF. As DNA, the CDR3 is TGTGCCAGCTCACGGGACAGGAATAGCAATCAGCCCCAGCATTTT.

About this clone itself: In this CDR3 the conserved last residue, phenylalanine or tryptophan, is missing, so a read error is likely. Because the CDR3's place on the DNA is in doubt, the DNA is left out and the CDR3 is given as listed by TCRdb. The chain is built from TRBV9 and TRBJ2-6; no check of the table's D call, TRBD1, against the DNA was made. The CDR3 length is 8 residues, termini included. Germline lookup yields CDR1 SGDLS and CDR2 YYNGEE. The CDR3 loop is CASSVGGR.

This clone was seen repeatedly, ten times or more. CDR3 loop: CASSPWSGGAYNEQFF. The CDR3, as DNA: TGCGCCAGCAGCCCTTGGAGCGGGGGGGCCTACAATGAGCAGTTCTTC. V usage is TRBV5-1 and J usage is TRBJ2-1, with TRBD2 identical over 10 bases. The junction had 6 bases not matched to a gene; V was cut back by 4 bases and J by 2 bases. Germline CDR1 and CDR2: SGHRS and YFSETQ. The CDR3 extends over 16 amino acids.

As for this clone: The final CDR3 position lacks the conserved phenylalanine or tryptophan, pointing to a likely read error. The rearrangement links TRBV20-1 to TRBJ2-7; D may be TRBD2 (5 bases). Trimming took 5 bases from V and 2 from J, leaving 13 bases between them. From germline, CDR1 is DFQATT and CDR2 SNEGSKA (reference sequence). CDR3 length equals 13 residues. CDR3 sequence (DNA): TGCAGTGCTTCTAGCTGTAGGGCCTACGAGCAGTACCTC. This translates into CSASSCRAYEQYL.

This clone is deemed medium-sized. The chain links TRBV28 to TRBJ1-5; TRBD1 matches at 9 bases. Unmatched junction bases numbered 7, after V lost 7 bases and J lost 6 bases. The CDR3 consists of 14 residues. Germline V gives CDR1 MDHEN, CDR2 SYDVKM. DNA of the CDR3: TGTGCCAGCACCCGGGACAGGGAACTTCAGCCCCAGCATTTT. Translating it yields CASTRDRELQPQHF.

This clone is labeled as medium-sized. The chain has TRBV6-1 and TRBJ2-5, with 13 bases matching TRBD2. CDR1 MNHNS and CDR2 SASEGT come from the germline V gene. V lost 1 base and J lost 4; bases outside the gene matches: 6. This CDR3 is 17 amino acids long. CDR3 protein: CASSEGRTSGRGETQYF. In DNA, the CDR3 is TGTGCCAGCAGTGAAGGGAGGACTAGCGGGAGAGGAGAGACCCAGTACTTC.

This clone was found a few times. This may arise from a read error, as a much more abundant clone is one base away. The chain links TRBV2 to TRBJ2-1; tentatively, D is TRBD2 (6 bases). The germline gives CDR1 SNHLY, CDR2 FYNNEI. This CDR3 has 14 amino acids. V was cut by 3 bases and J by 8 bases, with 14 bases left in between. In DNA form, the CDR3 reads TGTGCCAGCAGTGAGTTGGGCACTAGCTATGAGCAGTTCTTC. Encoded protein: CASSELGTSYEQFF.